Presented here are 32 T cell receptor beta chains from one specimen sequenced in a study of blood T cell repertoires in COVID-19. Sequencing used immunoSEQ multiplex PCR; TCRdb keeps in-frame clones, though not all of them. The data hold approximately 60,000 clones, with 80% to 95% observed a single time. Sequenced input: peripheral blood. Receptors were obtained from a man aged 70-80 years with active COVID-19.

The V call is TRBV4-1, the J call TRBJ1-5; D gene ambiguous. V dropped 2 bases and J dropped 3 bases, with 20 bases sitting between them. The CDR3 has 18 residues. Germline CDR1 and CDR2: MGHRA and YSYEKL. CDR3 region: CASSQPPAAVGANQPQHF. The DNA of the CDR3 is TGCGCCAGCAGCCAACCGCCAGCGGCCGTGGGTGCCAATCAGCCCCAGCATTTT.

V and J are TRBV5-4 and TRBJ1-1, with D tentatively TRBD1 (6 bases). The germline CDR1 and CDR2 sequences are SGHNT and YYREEE (reference sequence). The CDR3 is made up of 12 amino acids. Trimming took off 4 bases at V and 4 bases at J, with 8 bases between the two ends. The chain's CDR3 is CASSGGPTEAFF. CDR3 sequence (DNA): TGTGCCAGCAGCGGGGGCCCCACTGAAGCTTTCTTT.

V gene TRBV4-2 combines with J gene TRBJ2-2; 8 nucleotides match TRBD2. Germline V gene sequence: CDR1 LGHNA, CDR2 YNFKEQ. The CDR3 loop spans 15 amino acids. Trimming at V came to 1 base and at J to 6 bases, leaving 4 bases not matched to a gene. CDR3 sequence: CASSQGPGGAGELFF. CDR3 coding DNA: TGTGCCAGCAGCCAAGGCCCGGGAGGGGCCGGGGAGCTGTTTTTT.

This clone was recorded once. The chain has TRBV5-1 and TRBJ2-1, with TRBD1 identical over 7 bases. Trimming cost V 1 base and J 7 bases; bases outside gene matches: 8. Germline V gene sequence: CDR1 SGHRS, CDR2 YFSETQ. The CDR3 has 15 residues. This CDR3 reads CASSLTRGNSNEQFF. The CDR3 coding sequence is TGCGCCAGCAGCTTGACCAGGGGGAATAGTAATGAGCAGTTCTTC.

The DNA for the CDR3 is TGTGCCAGCAGTGACGACGTCGGGGGGGTAAACGAGCAGTACGTC. It codes for CASSDDVGGVNEQYV. The V gene is TRBV2, the J gene TRBJ2-7, with 8 bases aligning to TRBD2. The ends lost 3 bases at V and 5 bases at J; junction bases unmatched: 9. Germline lookup yields CDR1 SNHLY and CDR2 FYNNEI. The CDR3 sequence is 15 residues long.

V and J are TRBV6-5 and TRBJ2-7, with 10 nucleotides matching TRBD1. The germline V gene encodes CDR1 MNHEY and CDR2 SVGAGI. Trimming took 6 bases from V and 4 from J; bases not matched to a gene: 3. CDR3 length equals 13 residues. CDR3 protein: CASRGTGDYEQYV. The CDR3 DNA reads TGTGCCAGCAGAGGGACAGGGGATTACGAGCAGTACGTC.

The CDR3 DNA reads as TGCAGCGTTGCACAGGCCGCAACTAATGAAAAACTGTTTTTT. Residues: CSVAQAATNEKLFF. The chain employs TRBV29-1 and TRBJ1-4; a weak D match, TRBD1 (5 bases). The germline gives CDR1 SQVTM, CDR2 ANQGSEA. This CDR3 region has 14 residues. V shed 4 bases and J shed 0 bases, with 9 bases lying between them.

The V gene is TRBV28, the J gene TRBJ1-4; D is ambiguous. The CDR3 sequence is 14 residues long. V shed 3 bases and J shed 2 bases, with 7 bases lying between them. From germline, CDR1 is MDHEN and CDR2 SYDVKM. This chain's CDR3 is CASSFTLTNEKLFF. CDR3 bases: TGTGCCAGCAGTTTCACTTTGACTAATGAAAAACTGTTTTTT.

The rearrangement joins TRBV9 to TRBJ2-2, with D possibly TRBD1 on 5 matching bases. The CDR3 is 14 residues long. V was trimmed by 0 bases and J by 3 bases, leaving 6 bases between them. The germline CDR1 and CDR2 sequences are SGDLS and YYNGEE. The CDR3, as DNA: TGTGCCAGCAGCGTAGGGGGCTACACCGGGGAGCTGTTTTTT. Translated, it gives CASSVGGYTGELFF. Combining the CDR3 with reference TRBV9 and TRBJ2-2 gives the whole variable domain DSGVTQTPKHLITATGQRVTLRCSPRSGDLSVYWYQQSLDQGLQFLIQYYNGEERAKGNILERFSAQQFPDLHSELNLSSLELGDSALYFCASSVGGYTGELFFGEGSRLTVL.

This rearrangement joins TRBV18 to TRBJ2-5; D unclear. Per the germline V gene, CDR1 is KGHSH and CDR2 is LQKENI. The germline V and J ends were trimmed by 2 bases and 3 bases, with 4 bases remaining between them. CDR3 length: 12 residues. The CDR3 region is CASSPEEETQYF. CDR3 in DNA: TGTGCCAGCTCACCAGAGGAAGAGACCCAGTACTTC.

V gene TRBV6-5 combines with J gene TRBJ2-5; 9 bases are a match to TRBD2. V was clipped by 7 bases and J by 2 bases; unmatched bases: 8. Germline-derived CDR1 and CDR2 are MNHEY and SVGAGI. This CDR3 is built from 15 residues. The CDR3 DNA reads TGTGCCAGCACGGCTGGGAGCGGGGGGCAAGAGACCCAGTACTTC. Translating it yields CASTAGSGGQETQYF.

The chain recombines TRBV5-1 with TRBJ2-2; no definite D call. The V gene's germline CDR1 is SGHRS and CDR2 YFSETQ. The CDR3 is made up of 21 amino acids. Trimming removed 4 bases from V and 0 bases from J, with 28 bases in between. The CDR3 reads CASSRTHIQAALGSNTGELFF. CDR3 DNA sequence: TGCGCCAGCAGCCGAACCCACATCCAGGCAGCTCTTGGATCGAACACCGGGGAGCTGTTTTTT.

Turning to this clone: One end of the junction fails to match germline, which may point to a read error. V usage is TRBV7-7 and J usage is TRBJ2-5, with 13 nucleotides matching TRBD2. Per the germline V gene, CDR1 is SSHAT and CDR2 is FNYEAQ (reference sequence). CDR3 length: 16 amino acids. CDR3 loop: CASSLALAGGQETQYF. The CDR3 DNA follows: TGTGCTAGCAGCTTAGCACTAGCGGGGGGGCAAGAGACCCAGTACTTC.

The V gene is TRBV28, the J gene TRBJ2-7; 9 nucleotides agree with TRBD1. The CDR3 length is 15 residues. Trimming removed 6 bases from V and 3 bases from J; junction bases left unmatched: 9. Germline CDR1 reads MDHEN; CDR2 reads SYDVKM. The CDR3 sequence: CASSPVPGQGYEQYV. CDR3 nucleotides: TGTGCCAGCAGCCCTGTCCCGGGACAGGGCTACGAGCAGTACGTC.

V and J are TRBV20-1 and TRBJ1-1; D is ambiguous. Trimming stripped 1 base from V and 3 bases from J, with 3 bases between. From germline, CDR1 is DFQATT and CDR2 SNEGSKA (reference sequence). This CDR3 has 11 amino acids. The CDR3 nucleotides are TGCAGTGCTAGAGCTTACACTGAAGCTTTCTTT. This translates into CSARAYTEAFF.

V is TRBV3-1 (or the pseudogene TRBV3-2) and J is TRBJ1-1; D is undetermined. V shed 7 bases and J shed 2 bases, with 14 bases lying between them. The length of the CDR3 is 14 residues. Germline assignment: CDR1 LGHDT and CDR2 YNNKEL (reference sequence). The CDR3 DNA reads as TGTGCCAGCACCCTAAGGCAGGATAACACTGAAGCTTTCTTT. This gives the protein CASTLRQDNTEAFF.

The V and J genes are TRBV10-1 and TRBJ2-1; 8 positions agree with TRBD2. The V and J ends lost 0 bases and 6 bases, in that order; junction bases with no gene match: 7. CDR1 and CDR2 from the germline V gene are WNHNN and SYGVQD (reference sequence). This CDR3 has 16 amino acids. The CDR3 protein is CASSESKRGSINEQFF. CDR3 nucleotides: TGCGCCAGCAGTGAGTCGAAGCGGGGGAGCATCAATGAGCAGTTCTTC.

The genes are TRBV6-4 and TRBJ1-2; D is perhaps TRBD1 (6 bases). The CDR3 runs 15 residues. Trimming took 3 bases from V and 7 from J, leaving 18 bases between them. Germline CDR1 and CDR2: MRHNA and SNTAGT. CDR3 sequence: CASSEGGGSIGGYTF. CDR3 DNA sequence: TGTGCCAGCAGTGAAGGCGGGGGCTCGATAGGTGGCTACACCTTC.

Only one count was recorded for this clone. This chain connects TRBV19 to TRBJ2-5, with a possible D match to TRBD2 (7 bases). Germline CDR1 and CDR2: LNHDA and SQIVND (reference sequence). This CDR3 spans 14 amino acids. Trimming stripped 3 bases from V and 5 bases from J, with 13 bases between. The CDR3 region has the DNA TGTGCCAGTAGTATTGGGGGGGCCCTGGAGACCCAGTACTTC. Amino acid sequence: CASSIGGALETQYF.

This clone was recorded a few times. The V gene is TRBV5-6, the J gene TRBJ2-1; 8 bases agree with TRBD2. The ends lost 2 bases at V and 4 bases at J; junction bases unmatched: 11. The CDR3 is 17 amino acids. The germline CDR1 and CDR2 sequences are SGHDT and YYEEEE. In nucleotides, the CDR3 is TGTGCCAGCAGCTTATACCGCGGACTAGCATCTTACAATGAGCAGTTCTTC. Protein product: CASSLYRGLASYNEQFF.

The chain couples TRBV6-5 to TRBJ2-2, with D unresolved. V was shortened by 8 bases and J by 3 bases, with 13 bases between the two germline ends. The CDR3 runs 14 residues. The germline V gene encodes CDR1 MNHEY and CDR2 SVGAGI. In nucleotides, the CDR3 is TGTGCCAGCCGTCCATGGCTAGACACCGGGGAGCTGTTTTTT. This gives the protein CASRPWLDTGELFF.

This chain uses TRBV6-5 with TRBJ2-7, with a weak D call TRBD2 (6 bases). Deletions cut 6 bases from V and 6 bases from J, with 12 bases between. Germline-derived CDR1 and CDR2 are MNHEY and SVGAGI. CDR3 length: 12 amino acids. The chain's CDR3 is CASRFWGGEQYV. As DNA, the CDR3 is TGTGCCAGCAGGTTTTGGGGAGGCGAGCAGTACGTC.

The chain recombines TRBV5-1 with TRBJ1-5; 7 bases are shared with TRBD1. This CDR3 has 15 amino acids. The germline V gene has CDR1 SGHRS and CDR2 YFSETQ. Trimming removed 2 bases from V and 3 bases from J; junction bases left unmatched: 5. The CDR3 nucleotides are TGCGCCAGCAGCTTTTACGGACAGGTCAATCAGCCCCAGCATTTT. Translated, it gives CASSFYGQVNQPQHF.

The genes are TRBV7-9 and TRBJ2-7; 8 positions agree with TRBD2. Germline assignment: CDR1 SEHNR and CDR2 FQNEAQ (reference sequence). The CDR3 runs to 16 residues. After removal of 1 base from V and 7 bases from J, the junction contained 12 bases not matched to a gene. CDR3 region: CASSLVAGGPAMEQYV. For the CDR3, the DNA is TGTGCCAGCAGCTTAGTCGCGGGGGGCCCTGCGATGGAGCAGTACGTC.

This clone was observed once. The chain employs TRBV5-5 and TRBJ1-1; D call uncertain. Per germline, CDR1 SGHKS and CDR2 YYEKEE (reference sequence). The CDR3 runs to 13 residues. The germline V and J ends were trimmed by 2 bases and 6 bases, with 11 bases remaining between them. In DNA, the CDR3 is TGTGCCAGCAGCTTCGCCGGAGGCGCTGAAGCTTTCTTT. Translating it yields CASSFAGGAEAFF.

J is TRBJ2-3 and V is TRBV10-3; 9 nucleotides line up with TRBD2. V was clipped by 2 bases and J by 4 bases; unmatched bases: 7. Germline CDR1 ENHRY, CDR2 SYGVKD. CDR3 size: 16 residues. CDR3 sequence: CAISESGGGAADTQYF. CDR3 coding DNA: TGTGCCATCAGTGAGAGTGGCGGGGGGGCCGCAGATACGCAGTATTTT.

The count of this clone is one. The V gene is TRBV11-2, the J gene TRBJ1-2; no clear D. CDR1 and CDR2 (germline): SGHAT, FQNNGV. V lost 0 bases and J 4 bases, leaving 18 bases between the germline ends. The CDR3 consists of 17 residues. CDR3: CASSLDLGRLAPYGYTF. In DNA, the CDR3 is TGTGCCAGCAGCTTAGATCTGGGGAGACTAGCCCCCTATGGCTACACCTTC.

CDR3 bases: TGTGCCAGCAGTGAAGTGACTAGCGGGGGCTACGAGCAGTACGTC. This translates into CASSEVTSGGYEQYV. The V gene is TRBV6-1, the J gene TRBJ2-7, with 12 bases aligning to TRBD2. This CDR3 spans 15 amino acids. From germline, CDR1 is MNHNS and CDR2 SASEGT. V was clipped by 1 base and J by 3 bases; unmatched bases: 1.

This sequence joins TRBV19 and TRBJ1-1; no firm D call. The CDR3 covers 13 residues. Trimming cost V 3 bases and J 2 bases, with 7 bases left between them. From germline, CDR1 is LNHDA and CDR2 SQIVND (reference sequence). CDR3 DNA: TGTGCCAGTAGTATCCAGGAAAACACTGAAGCTTTCTTT. Translated, it gives CASSIQENTEAFF.

V and J are TRBV10-3 and TRBJ2-1; D might be TRBD2 (5 bases). The CDR3 loop spans 12 amino acids. V was pared by 1 base and J by 10 bases, with 8 bases between. From germline, CDR1 is ENHRY and CDR2 SYGVKD. The CDR3 DNA sequence: TGTGCCATCAGTGAGTGGCCGGGGGAGCAGTTCTTC. This gives the protein CAISEWPGEQFF.

J is TRBJ2-3 and V is TRBV6-6; 11 bases align to TRBD2. Unmatched junction bases numbered 6, after V lost 2 bases and J lost 5 bases. The CDR3 extends over 16 amino acids. Looked up from germline, CDR1 is MNHNY and CDR2 is SVGAGI (reference sequence). The CDR3 loop reads CASSYTSGGWKDTQYF. The DNA for the CDR3 is TGTGCCAGCAGTTACACTAGCGGGGGTTGGAAAGATACGCAGTATTTT.

This chain connects TRBV19 to TRBJ1-1; D perhaps matches TRBD1 (5 bases). Trimming left V 4 bases short and J 1 base short, with 10 bases between. This CDR3 comprises 14 residues. CDR1 is LNHDA, CDR2 SQIVND, per germline (reference sequence). CDR3 loop: CASSTRQKNTEAFF. In DNA, the CDR3 is TGTGCCAGTAGTACTCGACAGAAGAACACTGAAGCTTTCTTT.